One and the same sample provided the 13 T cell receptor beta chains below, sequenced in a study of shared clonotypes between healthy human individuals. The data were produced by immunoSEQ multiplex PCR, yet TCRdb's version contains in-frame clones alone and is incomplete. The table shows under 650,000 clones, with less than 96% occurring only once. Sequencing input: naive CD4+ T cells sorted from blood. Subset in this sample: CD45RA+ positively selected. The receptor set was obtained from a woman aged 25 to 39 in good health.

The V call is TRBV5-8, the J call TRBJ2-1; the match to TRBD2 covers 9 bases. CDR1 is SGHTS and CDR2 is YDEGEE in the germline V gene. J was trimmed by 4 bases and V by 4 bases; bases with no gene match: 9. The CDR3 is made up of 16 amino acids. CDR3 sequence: CASSPVLTSGYNEQFF. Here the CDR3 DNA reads TGTGCCAGCAGCCCGGTACTGACTAGCGGATACAATGAGCAGTTCTTC.

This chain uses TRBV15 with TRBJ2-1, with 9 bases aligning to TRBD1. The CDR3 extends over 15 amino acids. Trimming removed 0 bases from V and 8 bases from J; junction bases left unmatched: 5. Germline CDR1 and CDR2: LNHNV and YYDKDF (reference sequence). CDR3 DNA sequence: TGTGCCACCAGCAGAGAACAGGGGGCGCCCGATGAGCAGTTCTTC. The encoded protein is CATSREQGAPDEQFF. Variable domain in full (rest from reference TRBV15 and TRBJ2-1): DAMVIQNPRYQVTQFGKPVTLSCSQTLNHNVMYWYQQKSSQAPKLLFHYYDKDFNNEADTPDNFQSRRPNTSFCFLDIRSPGLGDTAMYLCATSREQGAPDEQFFGPGTRLTVL.

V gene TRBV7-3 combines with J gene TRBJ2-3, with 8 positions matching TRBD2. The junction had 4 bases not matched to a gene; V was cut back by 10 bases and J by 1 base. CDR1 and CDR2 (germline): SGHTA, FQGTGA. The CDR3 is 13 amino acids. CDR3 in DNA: TGTGCCACCTCAGCGGGAGGCACAGATACGCAGTATTTT. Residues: CATSAGGTDTQYF.

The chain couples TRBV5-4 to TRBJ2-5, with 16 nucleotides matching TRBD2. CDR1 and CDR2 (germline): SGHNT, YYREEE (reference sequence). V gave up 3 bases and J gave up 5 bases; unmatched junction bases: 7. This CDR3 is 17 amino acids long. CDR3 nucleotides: TGTGCCAGCAGCTCCGGGACTAGCGGGAGGGCCTATGAGACCCAGTACTTC. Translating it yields CASSSGTSGRAYETQYF.

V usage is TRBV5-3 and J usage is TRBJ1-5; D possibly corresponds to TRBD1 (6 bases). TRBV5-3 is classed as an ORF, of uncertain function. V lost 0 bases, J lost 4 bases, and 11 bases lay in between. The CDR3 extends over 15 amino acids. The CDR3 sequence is CARSLDRVSNQPQHF. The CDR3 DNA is TGTGCCAGAAGCTTGGACAGGGTTTCAAATCAGCCCCAGCATTTT.

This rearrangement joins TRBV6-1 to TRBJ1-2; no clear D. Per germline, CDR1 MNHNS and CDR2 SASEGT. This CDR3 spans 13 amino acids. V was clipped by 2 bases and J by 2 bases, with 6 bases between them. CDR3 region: CASSEKGNYGYTF. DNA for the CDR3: TGTGCCAGCAGTGAAAAAGGGAACTATGGCTACACCTTC.

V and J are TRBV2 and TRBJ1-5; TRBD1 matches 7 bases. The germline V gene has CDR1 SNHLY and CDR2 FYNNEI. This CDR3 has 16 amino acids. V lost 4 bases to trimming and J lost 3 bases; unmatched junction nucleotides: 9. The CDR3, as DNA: TGTGCCAGCAGTGGTCGAGGGGGCCTTCACAATCAGCCCCAGCATTTT. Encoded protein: CASSGRGGLHNQPQHF.

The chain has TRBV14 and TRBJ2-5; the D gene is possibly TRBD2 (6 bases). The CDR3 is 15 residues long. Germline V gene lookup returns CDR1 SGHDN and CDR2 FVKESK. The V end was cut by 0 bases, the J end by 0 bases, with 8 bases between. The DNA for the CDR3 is TGTGCCAGCAGCCAAGATTGGAGGGACCAAGAGACCCAGTACTTC. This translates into CASSQDWRDQETQYF.

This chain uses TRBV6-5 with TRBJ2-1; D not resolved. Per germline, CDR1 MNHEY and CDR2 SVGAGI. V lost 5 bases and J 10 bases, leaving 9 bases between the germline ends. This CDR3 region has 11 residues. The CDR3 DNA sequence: TGTGCCAGCAGTGCCCTTGGCGAGCAGTTCTTC. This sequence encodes CASSALGEQFF.

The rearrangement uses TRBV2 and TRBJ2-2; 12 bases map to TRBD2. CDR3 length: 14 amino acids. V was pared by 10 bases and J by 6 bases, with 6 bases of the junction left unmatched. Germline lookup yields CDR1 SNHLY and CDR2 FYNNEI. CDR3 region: CATRLAGDPGELFF. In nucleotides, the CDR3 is TGTGCCACCCGACTAGCGGGAGACCCCGGGGAGCTGTTTTTT.

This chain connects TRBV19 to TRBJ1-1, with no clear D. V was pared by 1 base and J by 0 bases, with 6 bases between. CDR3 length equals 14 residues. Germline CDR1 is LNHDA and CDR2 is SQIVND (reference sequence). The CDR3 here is CASSIGVMNTEAFF. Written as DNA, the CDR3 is TGTGCCAGTAGTATAGGGGTCATGAACACTGAAGCTTTCTTT.

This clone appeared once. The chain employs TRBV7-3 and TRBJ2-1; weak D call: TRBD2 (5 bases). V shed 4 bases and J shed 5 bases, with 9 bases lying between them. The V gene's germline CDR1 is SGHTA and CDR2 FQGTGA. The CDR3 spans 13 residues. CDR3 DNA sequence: TGTGCCAGCAGCTCAGGACTCCACAATGAGCAGTTCTTC. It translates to CASSSGLHNEQFF.

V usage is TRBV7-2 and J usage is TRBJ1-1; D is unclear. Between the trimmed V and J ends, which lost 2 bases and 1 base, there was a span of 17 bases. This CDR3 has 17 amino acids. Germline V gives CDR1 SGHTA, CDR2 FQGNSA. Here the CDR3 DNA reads TGTGCCAGCAGCTTAAGGGTTGGGCTAGGACGGAACACTGAAGCTTTCTTT. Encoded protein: CASSLRVGLGRNTEAFF.